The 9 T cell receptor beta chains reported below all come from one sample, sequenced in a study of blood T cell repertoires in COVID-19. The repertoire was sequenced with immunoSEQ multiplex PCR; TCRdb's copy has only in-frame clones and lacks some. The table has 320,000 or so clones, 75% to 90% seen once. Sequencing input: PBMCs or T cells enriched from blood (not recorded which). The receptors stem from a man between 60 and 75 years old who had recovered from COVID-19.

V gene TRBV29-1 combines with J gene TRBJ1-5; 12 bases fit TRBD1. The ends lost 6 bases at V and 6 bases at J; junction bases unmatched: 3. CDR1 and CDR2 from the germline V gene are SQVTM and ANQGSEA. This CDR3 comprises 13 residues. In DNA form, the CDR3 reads TGCAGCGTCGGGACAGGGGGCGGTCAGCCCCAGCATTTT. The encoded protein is CSVGTGGGQPQHF.

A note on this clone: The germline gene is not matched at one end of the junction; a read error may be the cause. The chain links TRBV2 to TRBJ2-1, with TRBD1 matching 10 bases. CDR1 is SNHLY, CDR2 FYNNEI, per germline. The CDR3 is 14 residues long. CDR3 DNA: TGTGCCAGCAGCGAAGACAGGGGGCGTAATGAGCAGTTCTTC. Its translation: CASSEDRGRNEQFF.

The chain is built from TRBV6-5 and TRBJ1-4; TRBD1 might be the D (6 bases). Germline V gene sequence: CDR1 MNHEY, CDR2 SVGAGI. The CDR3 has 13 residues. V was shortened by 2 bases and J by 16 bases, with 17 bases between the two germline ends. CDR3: CASSYGDTGIQFF. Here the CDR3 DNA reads TGTGCCAGCAGTTACGGGGACACCGGTATACAGTTTTTT.

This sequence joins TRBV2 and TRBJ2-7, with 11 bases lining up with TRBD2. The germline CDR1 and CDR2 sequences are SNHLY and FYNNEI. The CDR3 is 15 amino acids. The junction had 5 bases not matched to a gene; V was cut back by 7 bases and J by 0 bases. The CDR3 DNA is TGTGCCAGCACTAGACTAGCGGGGCTCTCCTACGAGCAGTACTTC. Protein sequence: CASTRLAGLSYEQYF.

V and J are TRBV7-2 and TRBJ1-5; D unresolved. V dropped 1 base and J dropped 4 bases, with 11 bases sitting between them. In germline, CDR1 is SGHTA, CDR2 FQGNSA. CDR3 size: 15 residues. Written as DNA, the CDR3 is TGTGCCAGCAGCTTAGGAGGGAGAGGGAATCAGCCCCAGCATTTT. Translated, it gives CASSLGGRGNQPQHF.

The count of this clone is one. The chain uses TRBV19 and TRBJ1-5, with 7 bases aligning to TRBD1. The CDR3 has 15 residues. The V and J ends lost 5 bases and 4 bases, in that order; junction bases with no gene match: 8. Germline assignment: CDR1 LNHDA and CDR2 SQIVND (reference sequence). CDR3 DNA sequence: TGTGCCAGTAGTCCACGACAGGGAGGTAATCAGCCCCAGCATTTT. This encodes CASSPRQGGNQPQHF.

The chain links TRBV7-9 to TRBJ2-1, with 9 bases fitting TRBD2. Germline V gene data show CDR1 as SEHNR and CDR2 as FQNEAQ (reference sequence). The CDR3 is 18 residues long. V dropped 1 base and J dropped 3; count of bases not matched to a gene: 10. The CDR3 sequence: CASSLGWVTSGFYNEQFF. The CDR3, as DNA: TGTGCCAGCAGCTTAGGATGGGTGACTAGCGGCTTCTACAATGAGCAGTTCTTC.

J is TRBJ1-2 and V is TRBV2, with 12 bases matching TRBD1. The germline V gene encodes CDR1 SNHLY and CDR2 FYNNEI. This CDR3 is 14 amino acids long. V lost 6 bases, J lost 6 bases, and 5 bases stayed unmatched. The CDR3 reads CASSLGQGADGYTF. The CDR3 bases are TGTGCCAGCAGCCTGGGACAGGGGGCAGATGGCTACACCTTC.

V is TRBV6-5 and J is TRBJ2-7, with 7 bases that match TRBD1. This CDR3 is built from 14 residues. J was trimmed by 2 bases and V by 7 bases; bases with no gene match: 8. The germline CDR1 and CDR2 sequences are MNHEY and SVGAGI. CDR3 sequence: CASTPRQGAYEQYF. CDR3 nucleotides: TGTGCCAGCACCCCCCGCCAGGGGGCCTACGAGCAGTACTTC.